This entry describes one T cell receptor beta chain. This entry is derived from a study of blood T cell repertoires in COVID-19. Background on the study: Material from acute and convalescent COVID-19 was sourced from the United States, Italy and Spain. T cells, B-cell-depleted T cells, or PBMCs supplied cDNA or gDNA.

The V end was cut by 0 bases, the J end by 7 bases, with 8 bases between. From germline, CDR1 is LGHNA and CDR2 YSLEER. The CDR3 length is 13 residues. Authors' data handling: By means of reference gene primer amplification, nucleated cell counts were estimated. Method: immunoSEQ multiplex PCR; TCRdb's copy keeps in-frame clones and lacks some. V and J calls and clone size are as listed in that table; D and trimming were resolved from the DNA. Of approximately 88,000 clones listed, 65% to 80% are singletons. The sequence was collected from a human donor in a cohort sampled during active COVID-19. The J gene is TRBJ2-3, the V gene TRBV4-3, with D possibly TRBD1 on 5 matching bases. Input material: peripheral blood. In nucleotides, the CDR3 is TGCGCCAGCAGCCAAGAGGCGGACAATACGCAGTATTTT. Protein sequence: CASSQEADNTQYF.